The sequence of this TCR beta chain was determined in a study of CD8+CD57+ T cells in acquired aplastic anemia. Turning to the study itself: An average of roughly 3 ug of DNA was obtained from sorted CD4+ and CD8+ cells. Among healthy donors, CD4+ cells averaged around 10 million reads.

It was genomic DNA that served as the template for profiling TCR beta VDJ and CDR3. TCRdb used MiXCR to reprocess the reads, holding one entry per CDR3 protein. The repertoire holds some 200,000 distinct CDR3 sequences, with 34% as singletons. The CDR3 extends over 17 amino acids. The ends were cut back, 1 base at V and 0 bases at J, with 14 bases in the middle. The table lists this clonotype with a few counts. Sequences were obtained from sorted CD4+, CD8+, or CD8+CD57+ T cells (not recorded which) from PBMCs. This receptor was identified in a human donor in good health, serving as a control. This rearrangement joins TRBV12-3 or TRBV12-4 to TRBJ2-3; no definite D call. The CDR3, as DNA: TGTGCCAGCAGTTTAGGCAGGCGGACCTATAGCACAGATACGCAGTATTTT. It translates to CASSLGRRTYSTDTQYF.